The present entry profiles one T cell receptor beta chain with its context. This clone's antigen is unknown. No clone much larger than this one lies a single base away; base qualities are absent. V loses 10 bases at its end and J loses 5 bases; junction bases beyond the gene matches: 15. Its CDR3 holds 15 amino acids, cysteine through phenylalanine. Kept here is only the CDR3 DNA, which spans 45 bases and is read in frame from base 1. Per the germline V gene, MNHNS is the CDR1 and SASEGT is the CDR2. These data come from a study of response to subunit inactivated influenza vaccine (dated by TCRdb to 2016 to 2019). About the investigation overall: To follow how T cells responded to a trivalent subunit inactivated influenza vaccine, the researchers relied on deep quantitative profiling of the T cell receptor repertoire.

Libraries were made using RT-PCR. Sequencing used an Illumina HiSeq 2500. TCRdb reprocessed the public reads (quality trimming at Q25 with fastp, clone calling with MiXCR) and kept in-frame beta chains. Duplicate CDR3 protein sequences are folded into a single record with the most common DNA and genes. The table for this sample lists 150,000 or so distinct CDR3 sequences; over 8.5% of them were counted only once. The leading ten clones occupy around 33% of the sample. Beyond this particular receptor, the publication reports: It was suggested by the authors that each seasonal influenza vaccination may recruit only a limited number of new T cells.

The sequencing used CD8+ T cells sorted from PBMCs, collected around 25 months after vaccination. The receptor chain draws on TRBV6-1 and TRBJ2-3; the junction holds 7 bases that match TRBD2. The origin of this receptor is a man aged 50 to 75 who received an inactivated influenza vaccine. Donor details come from another sample of the same person, matched by shared clones. The DNA sequence is given as TGTGCCACCTCTTTCGGCGGGAGCTTTGGAGATACGCAGTATTTT. This encodes CATSFGGSFGDTQYF.